Listed here are 16 T cell receptor beta chains from one sample, sequenced in a study of control samples from healthy donors and cancer patients. Libraries were prepared by immunoSEQ multiplex PCR; TCRdb keeps only in-frame clonotypes and omits some of them. The sample holds under 80,000 clones, 80% to 95% seen once. Material for sequencing was PBMCs. The source is a woman aged 35 to 49 with lung cancer.

This clone was found once. The chain uses TRBV5-6 and TRBJ1-1, with D tentatively TRBD1 (6 bases). The CDR3 runs to 13 residues. Trimming left V 4 bases short and J 7 bases short, with 14 bases between. The germline CDR1 and CDR2 sequences are SGHDT and YYEEEE. CDR3 in amino acids: CASSAWGGGEAFF. CDR3 DNA: TGTGCCAGCAGCGCCTGGGGAGGGGGTGAAGCTTTCTTT.

The rearrangement links TRBV5-1 to TRBJ1-2; D unclear. This CDR3 spans 15 amino acids. V lost 1 base, J lost 4 bases, and 14 bases lay in between. Germline CDR1 reads SGHRS; CDR2 reads YFSETQ. The CDR3 DNA sequence: TGCGCCAGCAGCTTGACTCCCCCGAAAGGCTATGGCTACACCTTC. The encoded protein is CASSLTPPKGYGYTF.

The chain carries TRBV30 and TRBJ1-2; 8 bases line up with TRBD1. The CDR3 consists of 15 residues. In germline, CDR1 is GTSNPN, CDR2 SVGIG (reference sequence). Germline trimming cut 0 bases from V and 4 bases from J; bases unmatched to any gene: 7. The CDR3: CAWSVPGTGAYGYTF. Here the CDR3 DNA reads TGTGCCTGGAGTGTACCCGGGACAGGCGCCTATGGCTACACCTTC.

Concerning this clone: A read error may account for a junction end that differs from germline. The V gene is TRBV7-7, the J gene TRBJ2-5; 9 bases agree with TRBD1. The CDR3 has 15 residues. CDR1 is SSHAT and CDR2 is FNYEAQ in the germline V gene (reference sequence). The CDR3 here is CASSSGQGLQETQYF. The CDR3 nucleotides are TGTGCTAGCAGCTCGGGACAGGGCCTACAAGAGACCCAGTACTTC.

The CDR3 reads CASSPYGGAGYEQYF. In DNA form, the CDR3 reads TGTGCCAGCAGCCCTTACGGGGGGGCCGGGTACGAGCAGTACTTC. The chain uses TRBV2 and TRBJ2-7; 8 nucleotides line up with TRBD2. Losses at the gene ends were 6 bases for V and 4 bases for J; bases not matched to a gene: 11. The CDR3 spans 15 residues. The germline CDR1 and CDR2 sequences are SNHLY and FYNNEI.

The genes are TRBV7-6 and TRBJ1-2, with 8 bases that match TRBD1. Germline CDR1 is SGHVS and CDR2 is FNYEAQ. The CDR3 contains 13 residues. Trimming took 5 bases from V and 5 from J; bases not matched to a gene: 4. CDR3 DNA: TGTGCCAGCAGCAGGACAGGGAGTTATGGCTACACCTTC. Translating gives CASSRTGSYGYTF.

V usage is TRBV18 and J usage is TRBJ1-1; D is ambiguous. V was cut by 6 bases and J by 10 bases, with 21 bases left in between. The CDR3 length is 14 residues. Germline V lookup: CDR1 KGHSH, CDR2 LQKENI. This CDR3 reads CASSPGSTRSGAFF. In nucleotides, the CDR3 is TGTGCCAGCTCCCCGGGCTCCACCCGGTCCGGAGCTTTCTTT.

The chain links TRBV5-1 to TRBJ1-3; the match to TRBD1 covers 10 bases. CDR3 length: 17 amino acids. Per the germline V gene, CDR1 is SGHRS and CDR2 is YFSETQ. The V segment lost 4 bases and the J segment 0 bases; nucleotides outside the gene matches: 7. The CDR3 DNA follows: TGCGCCAGCAGCCCAGGGACAGGGGCCCTCTCTGGAAACACCATATATTTT. Translated: CASSPGTGALSGNTIYF. Combining the CDR3 with reference TRBV5-1 and TRBJ1-3 gives the whole variable domain KAGVTQTPRYLIKTRGQQVTLSCSPISGHRSVSWYQQTPGQGLQFLFEYFSETQRNKGNFPGRFSGRQFSNSRSEMNVSTLELGDSALYLCASSPGTGALSGNTIYFGEGSWLTVV.

The rearrangement links TRBV19 to TRBJ1-1; 8 bases align to TRBD1. V lost 2 bases and J lost 5; bases outside the gene matches: 4. The CDR3 contains 14 residues. CDR1 LNHDA and CDR2 SQIVND come from the germline V gene (reference sequence). This CDR3 reads CASSIQGAKTEAFF. The DNA for the CDR3 is TGTGCCAGTAGTATACAGGGGGCGAAGACTGAAGCTTTCTTT.

The rearrangement links TRBV2 to TRBJ2-1; TRBD2 agrees at 15 bases. This CDR3 has 17 residues. Trimming removed 10 bases from V and 2 bases from J; junction bases left unmatched: 9. CDR1 is SNHLY and CDR2 is FYNNEI in the germline V gene. CDR3 nucleotide sequence: TGTGCCACCCCGGGACTAGCGGGGGGCGAGGCCTACAATGAGCAGTTCTTC. This codes for CATPGLAGGEAYNEQFF.

The chain couples TRBV6-5 to TRBJ1-5, with 8 bases matching TRBD1. V lost 10 bases, J lost 6 bases, and 14 bases stayed unmatched. The length of the CDR3 is 15 residues. The germline V gene encodes CDR1 MNHEY and CDR2 SVGAGI. CDR3 bases: TGTGCCACCCGAGCAGGGGGCGATAGGAGTCAGCCCCAGCATTTT. Its translation is CATRAGGDRSQPQHF.

The chain carries TRBV30 and TRBJ1-1; the D gene is possibly TRBD1 (5 bases). V dropped 4 bases and J dropped 1 base, with 10 bases sitting between them. The CDR3 spans 13 residues. The germline V gene has CDR1 GTSNPN and CDR2 SVGIG (reference sequence). The CDR3: CAWTNRKNTEAFF. The CDR3 nucleotides read TGTGCCTGGACGAACAGGAAGAACACTGAAGCTTTCTTT.

The rearrangement joins TRBV19 to TRBJ2-7; 8 nucleotides agree with TRBD1. The CDR3 extends over 15 amino acids. Germline CDR1 LNHDA, CDR2 SQIVND (reference sequence). V shed 5 bases, J shed 0 bases, and the junction held 6 bases outside the gene matches. CDR3 bases: TGTGCCAGTAGTCTAGGGACAGGTATCTCCTACGAGCAGTACTTC. Translation gives CASSLGTGISYEQYF.

V is TRBV11-2 and J is TRBJ2-4; no definite D call. The germline V gene encodes CDR1 SGHAT and CDR2 FQNNGV. This CDR3 region has 12 residues. The V end lost 4 bases, the J end lost 9 bases, and 10 bases lay between the germline ends. The CDR3 sequence is CASSYPGPIQYF. The CDR3 DNA is TGTGCCAGCAGCTATCCGGGTCCCATTCAGTACTTC.

The chain has TRBV5-1 and TRBJ2-5, with 9 bases fitting TRBD1. In germline, CDR1 is SGHRS, CDR2 YFSETQ. V was clipped by 0 bases and J by 4 bases; unmatched bases: 1. The CDR3 consists of 14 residues. CDR3 DNA: TGCGCCAGCAGCTTGGAGACAGGGGGAGAGACCCAGTACTTC. Translation gives CASSLETGGETQYF.

This sequence joins TRBV14 and TRBJ1-2; 7 bases agree with TRBD1. Per the germline V gene, CDR1 is SGHDN and CDR2 is FVKESK. The CDR3 runs to 13 residues. V gave up 3 bases and J gave up 4 bases; unmatched junction bases: 2. The CDR3: CASSQGQSYGYTF. The CDR3 DNA reads as TGTGCCAGCAGCCAGGGACAGAGCTATGGCTACACCTTC.